This T cell receptor beta chain was recovered during a study of blood T cell repertoires in COVID-19. Study background: PBMCs, B-cell-depleted T cells, or T cells provided the cDNA or gDNA that made up the material.

As processed by the authors: Amplifying reference gene primers gave estimates of nucleated cell counts. Clones were read by immunoSEQ multiplex PCR, and TCRdb kept only the in-frame ones, dropping some. V and J calls and clone size are those listed in that table; D and trimming were worked out from the DNA. The data hold fewer than 200,000 clones, with roughly 80% observed a single time. This CDR3 contains 15 residues. Trimming removed 8 bases from V and 0 bases from J, with 13 bases in between. The V gene's germline CDR1 is LNHDA and CDR2 SQIVND (reference sequence). Participants had their cohort set by participant-reported clinical history. Cohort 3 recovery required two negative PCRs, clearance, or symptom resolution.

This clonotype was sampled from a woman aged 45-60 years who had recovered from COVID-19. Sequenced: PBMCs or T cells enriched from blood (not recorded which). This chain joins TRBV19 and TRBJ2-2; D perhaps matches TRBD1 (5 bases). The CDR3 DNA reads as TGTGCCAGTCAGTACAGGAGCGCGAACACCGGGGAGCTGTTTTTT. Translated, it gives CASQYRSANTGELFF. Drawing the rest from reference TRBV19 and TRBJ2-2, the complete variable domain is DGGITQSPKYLFRKEGQNVTLSCEQNLNHDAMYWYRQDPGQGLRLIYYSQIVNDFQKGDIAEGYSVSREKKESFPLTVTSAQKNPTAFYLCASQYRSANTGELFFGEGSRLTVL.